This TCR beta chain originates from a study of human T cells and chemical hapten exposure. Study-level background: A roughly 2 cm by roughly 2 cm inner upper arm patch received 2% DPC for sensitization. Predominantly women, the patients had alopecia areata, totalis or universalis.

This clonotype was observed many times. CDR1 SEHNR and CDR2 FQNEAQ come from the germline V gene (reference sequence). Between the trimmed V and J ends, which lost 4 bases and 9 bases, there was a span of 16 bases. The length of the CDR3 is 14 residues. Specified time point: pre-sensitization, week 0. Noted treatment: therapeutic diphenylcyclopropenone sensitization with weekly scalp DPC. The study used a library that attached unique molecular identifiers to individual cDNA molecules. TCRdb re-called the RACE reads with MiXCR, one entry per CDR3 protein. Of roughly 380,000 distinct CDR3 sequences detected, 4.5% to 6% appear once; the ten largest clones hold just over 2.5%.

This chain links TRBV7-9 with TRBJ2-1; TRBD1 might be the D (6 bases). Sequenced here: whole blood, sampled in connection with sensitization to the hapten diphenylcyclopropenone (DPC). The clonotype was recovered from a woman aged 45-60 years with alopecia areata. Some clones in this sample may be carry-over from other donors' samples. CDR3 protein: CASSSPGEAAEQFF. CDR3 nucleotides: TGTGCCAGCAGCTCCCCAGGGGAAGCCGCTGAGCAGTTCTTC.